One sample yielded the 21 T cell receptor beta chains listed below, sequenced in a study of identical twins. TCRdb recomputed calls from the 5' RACE reads with MiXCR, one row per CDR3 protein. The sample lists approximately 590,000 distinct CDR3 sequences; nearly 10% were seen once. The sample also formed part of further work on yellow fever vaccine responses in identical twins.

Input material: PBMCs. Receptor source: a woman younger than 30 in good health.

This clonotype has more than one count but fewer than ten. This chain uses TRBV6-1 with TRBJ2-3; TRBD2 aligns across 8 bases. The germline V gene encodes CDR1 MNHNS and CDR2 SASEGT. Unmatched junction bases numbered 15, after V lost 5 bases and J lost 5 bases. This CDR3 has 17 residues. CDR3 sequence: CASSPLVGGGKGDTQYF. The DNA of the CDR3 is TGTGCCAGCAGTCCATTAGTAGGCGGGGGGAAGGGAGATACGCAGTATTTT.

J is TRBJ2-1 and V is TRBV6-5; D gene unclear. Germline V gene sequence: CDR1 MNHEY, CDR2 SVGAGI. Trimming left V 1 base short and J 8 bases short, with 12 bases between. The CDR3 has 14 residues. CDR3: CASSYYAIADEQFF. The DNA for the CDR3 is TGTGCCAGCAGTTACTACGCGATTGCGGATGAGCAGTTCTTC.

The V call is TRBV2, the J call TRBJ2-7, with 11 bases aligning to TRBD2. CDR1 and CDR2 (germline): SNHLY, FYNNEI. The CDR3 has 16 amino acids. V was clipped by 5 bases and J by 3 bases; unmatched bases: 9. CDR3 protein: CASSSSGTSGNYEQYF. The CDR3 coding sequence is TGTGCCAGCAGTTCCTCTGGGACTAGCGGAAACTACGAGCAGTACTTC.

In this sample, this clonotype turned up many times. The gene calls are TRBV27 and TRBJ2-5, with 9 positions matching TRBD1. Germline lookup yields CDR1 MNHEY and CDR2 SMNVEV (reference sequence). The CDR3 is 16 residues long. Trimming removed 6 bases from V and 2 bases from J; junction bases left unmatched: 10. The CDR3 is CASRDRTGASQETQYF. The DNA of the CDR3 is TGTGCCAGCAGGGATCGGACAGGGGCGTCACAAGAGACCCAGTACTTC.

This clonotype was counted only a few times. V is TRBV7-9 and J is TRBJ2-3; the D is unclear. Trimming took 8 bases from V and 0 from J, leaving 9 bases between them. This CDR3 contains 13 residues. Germline V gene data show CDR1 as SEHNR and CDR2 as FQNEAQ (reference sequence). CDR3 residues: CASAPPSTDTQYF. The CDR3 DNA follows: TGTGCCAGCGCGCCCCCGAGCACAGATACGCAGTATTTT. Combining the CDR3 with reference TRBV7-9 and TRBJ2-3 gives the whole variable domain DTGVSQNPRHKITKRGQNVTFRCDPISEHNRLYWYRQTLGQGPEFLTYFQNEAQLEKSRLLSDRFSAERPKGSFSTLEIQRTEQGDSAMYLCASAPPSTDTQYFGPGTRLTVL.

There are many counts of this clonotype. The chain couples TRBV12-3 or TRBV12-4 to TRBJ2-1; D is undetermined. The CDR3 has 14 residues. Trimming removed 7 bases from V and 7 bases from J, with 17 bases in between. The CDR3 is CASNSFLTGNEQFF. The CDR3 DNA is TGTGCCAGCAATAGCTTTTTGACCGGGAATGAGCAGTTCTTC.

The chain couples TRBV12-3 or TRBV12-4 to TRBJ2-1; 10 bases are a match to TRBD1. The CDR3 totals 14 residues. V lost 2 bases, J lost 9 bases, and 4 bases stayed unmatched. This chain's CDR3 is CASSLRTGGGEQFF. The CDR3 DNA reads TGTGCCAGCAGTTTACGGACAGGGGGAGGTGAGCAGTTCTTC.

This clonotype was observed a few times. This rearrangement joins TRBV27 to TRBJ2-5, with 7 bases that match TRBD2. In germline, CDR1 is MNHEY, CDR2 SMNVEV (reference sequence). The CDR3 runs 14 residues. V gave up 3 bases and J gave up 5 bases; unmatched junction bases: 6. The CDR3: CASSFLAGEETQYF. CDR3 nucleotides: TGTGCCAGCAGTTTTCTGGCGGGAGAGGAGACCCAGTACTTC.

This clonotype was detected many times. This chain joins TRBV18 and TRBJ2-7; 7 bases line up with TRBD2. The CDR3 extends over 14 amino acids. J gave up 0 bases and V 6 bases, and 5 bases lay outside the gene matches. Germline V CDR1 and CDR2: KGHSH, LQKENI. The CDR3 DNA reads as TGTGCCAGCTCTCCGGCTAGCGGCTCCTACGAGCAGTACTTC. Translating gives CASSPASGSYEQYF. Based on the CDR3 plus reference TRBV18 and TRBJ2-7, the full variable domain is NAGVMQNPRHLVRRRGQEARLRCSPMKGHSHVYWYRQLPEEGLKFMVYLQKENIIDESGMPKERFSAEFPKEGPSILRIQQVVRGDSAAYFCASSPASGSYEQYFGPGTRLTVT.

The rearrangement joins TRBV11-2 to TRBJ2-2; D possibly matches TRBD1 or TRBD2 (5 bases each). The CDR3 runs 15 residues. Per the germline V gene, CDR1 is SGHAT and CDR2 is FQNNGV. Trimming stripped 5 bases from V and 2 bases from J, with 12 bases between. CDR3 bases: TGTGCCAGCAGCGATACGGGACCTAACACCGGGGAGCTGTTTTTT. It specifies CASSDTGPNTGELFF.

V is TRBV7-8 and J is TRBJ1-5; D is unresolved. V lost 2 bases to trimming and J lost 0 bases, with 11 bases between them. The germline gives CDR1 SGHVS, CDR2 FQNEAQ. This CDR3 has 16 amino acids. The CDR3 is CASSLYTAFSNQPQHF. DNA for the CDR3: TGTGCCAGCAGCTTATATACAGCCTTTAGCAATCAGCCCCAGCATTTT.

V is TRBV9 and J is TRBJ2-5; D is perhaps TRBD1 or TRBD2 (5 bases each). This CDR3 is built from 14 residues. Germline V CDR1 and CDR2: SGDLS, YYNGEE. V was clipped by 0 bases and J by 7 bases, with 13 bases between them. The CDR3 loop is CASSVATSGGTQYF. CDR3 nucleotide sequence: TGTGCCAGCAGCGTAGCTACAAGTGGGGGGACCCAGTACTTC.

This clonotype has a count of ten or more. The rearrangement links TRBV6-1 to TRBJ2-2, with 13 positions matching TRBD2. After removal of 6 bases from V and 1 base from J, the junction contained 8 bases not matched to a gene. CDR3 length equals 18 residues. Germline V CDR1 and CDR2: MNHNS, SASEGT. CDR3 residues: CASRHGLAGAKNTGELFF. The CDR3 DNA sequence: TGTGCCAGCAGACACGGACTAGCGGGGGCCAAGAACACCGGGGAGCTGTTTTTT.

This clonotype was detected many times. The gene calls are TRBV10-2 and TRBJ2-3; D gene ambiguous. Deletions cut 2 bases from V and 3 bases from J, with 21 bases between. Germline V CDR1 and CDR2: WSHSY, SAAADI. The CDR3 has 18 amino acids. The CDR3 region is CASSEPLFGIESTDTQYF. The CDR3 coding sequence is TGCGCCAGCAGTGAGCCCCTTTTCGGTATAGAATCGACAGATACGCAGTATTTT.

In this sample, this clonotype turned up a few times. The J gene is TRBJ2-1, the V gene TRBV4-3; 7 bases agree with TRBD2. The CDR3 has 14 residues. Germline loops: CDR1 LGHNA, CDR2 YSLEER. V shed 0 bases, J shed 6 bases, and the junction held 2 bases outside the gene matches. Written as DNA, the CDR3 is TGCGCCAGCAGCCAAGAGTGGACTAGCAATGAGCAGTTCTTC. Its translation: CASSQEWTSNEQFF.

There are many counts of this clonotype. The chain links TRBV7-6 to TRBJ2-7; TRBD2 matches at 13 bases. The CDR3 consists of 16 residues. Losses at the gene ends were 4 bases for V and 5 bases for J; bases not matched to a gene: 8. Looked up from germline, CDR1 is SGHVS and CDR2 is FNYEAQ. CDR3 coding DNA: TGTGCCAGCAGCTCTTGGACTAGCGGGAGTCCCCACGAGCAGTACTTC. It encodes CASSSWTSGSPHEQYF.

This chain connects TRBV7-9 to TRBJ2-1, with TRBD2 as a possible D gene (5 bases). V gave up 1 base and J gave up 5 bases, with 18 bases separating them. This CDR3 contains 17 residues. Germline V CDR1 and CDR2: SEHNR, FQNEAQ (reference sequence). As DNA, the CDR3 is TGTGCCAGCAGCTTAGTATCCTCCGGACTGGCAAACAATGAGCAGTTCTTC. As protein: CASSLVSSGLANNEQFF.

This clonotype was counted many times. This chain joins TRBV7-3 and TRBJ1-5; D call uncertain. Germline CDR1 is SGHTA and CDR2 is FQGTGA. The CDR3 loop spans 15 amino acids. V lost 2 bases, J lost 3 bases, and 11 bases lay in between. The CDR3 spells CASSLDGSYNQPQHF. In nucleotides, the CDR3 is TGTGCCAGCAGCTTAGACGGCAGCTACAATCAGCCCCAGCATTTT.

This clonotype was counted many times. DNA for the CDR3: TGTGCCATCAGTGACGACAGGGTGGGCGAGCAGTACTTC. Its protein product is CAISDDRVGEQYF. The chain joins TRBV10-3 to TRBJ2-7; 7 bases match TRBD1. CDR3 length: 13 amino acids. The junction had 5 bases not matched to a gene; V was cut back by 3 bases and J by 6 bases. Germline V CDR1 and CDR2: ENHRY, SYGVKD.

The sample holds a few counts of this clonotype. The chain links TRBV7-8 to TRBJ2-3; 10 bases are a match to TRBD2. J lost 3 bases, V lost 1 base, and 10 bases had no gene match. Germline V gives CDR1 SGHVS, CDR2 FQNEAQ. There are 18 residues in the CDR3. The CDR3 reads CASSLVRLAGVWTDTQYF. The CDR3 nucleotides are TGTGCCAGCAGCTTAGTACGGCTAGCGGGAGTTTGGACAGATACGCAGTATTTT.

On this clonotype itself: A much larger clone lies one base from this, so it may be a read error. The V gene is TRBV11-2, the J gene TRBJ2-4, with no clear D. V lost 0 bases and J lost 0, with 3 bases in between. This CDR3 contains 14 residues. Germline CDR1 is SGHAT and CDR2 is FQNNGV. This chain's CDR3 is CASSLEPAKNIQYF. CDR3 nucleotide sequence: TGTGCCAGCAGCTTAGAACCAGCCAAAAACATTCAGTACTTC. Full variable domain (outside the CDR3, taken from reference TRBV11-2 and TRBJ2-4): EAGVAQSPRYKIIEKRQSVAFWCNPISGHATLYWYQQILGQGPKLLIQFQNNGVVDDSQLPKDRFSAERLKGVDSTLKIQPAKLEDSAVYLCASSLEPAKNIQYFGAGTRLSVL.